This TCR beta chain was obtained from a study of T cell repertoires in cytomegalovirus infection. MiXCR was run by TCRdb on the reads, yielding one entry per CDR3 protein. Of roughly 700,000 distinct CDR3 sequences in the sample, 30% to 40% are singletons; the top ten hold around a sixth. Germline V lookup: CDR1 SGHTA, CDR2 FQGNSA. Trimming shortened V by 9 bases and J by 2 bases, and 20 bases separated the two germline ends. This CDR3 comprises 16 residues. Study results and limitations: Accumulated public TCR beta family frequency recognized individuals carrying CMV together with the relevant HLA.

About this clonotype itself: Its antigen is as yet unknown. A much larger clone differs from this one at a single base, so this may be a read error.

The chain employs TRBV7-2 and TRBJ1-5; TRBD1 is a possible D gene (6 bases). The material sequenced was cultured PBMCs, taken from culture after CMV antigen stimulation. This receptor was identified in a human donor in good health (CMV status not recorded). Some clones in this sample may be carry-over from other donors' samples. The CDR3 region is CARGPGEGIGNQPQHF. The CDR3 bases are TGTGCCAGGGGGCCAGGGGAGGGCATAGGCAATCAGCCCCAGCATTTT. The full variable domain, completed using reference TRBV7-2 and TRBJ1-5, is GAGVSQSPSNKVTEKGKDVELRCDPISGHTALYWYRQSLGQGLEFLIYFQGNSAPDKSGLPSDRFSAERTGGSVSTLTIQRTQQEDSAVYLCARGPGEGIGNQPQHFGDGTRLSIL.